These T cell receptor beta chains were read from a single sample in a study of human T cells and chemical hapten exposure. In TCRdb, the RACE reads were re-called with MiXCR into one record per CDR3 protein. The sample includes fewer than 300,000 distinct CDR3 sequences, roughly 7.4% of them seen just once. The sample was whole blood, taken in connection with sensitization to the hapten diphenylcyclopropenone (DPC). The receptors were sampled from a man aged 18 to 29 with alopecia areata. Some clones in this sample may be carry-over from other donors' samples. The CDR3 runs from the conserved cysteine through the conserved F or W. Fields, in order: D gene, clone size, V gene, J gene, CDR3 protein, CDR3 DNA. The D gene is left open where the match is weak. Clone size is shown for a subset of rows, as once, few, many or a class of expanded clone.

TRBD2,few,TRBV24-1,TRBJ2-2,CATALAGSNTGELFF,TGTGCCACCGCCCTAGCGGGGTCGAACACCGGGGAGCTGTTTTTT
TRBD1,few,TRBV7-9,TRBJ1-5,CASSLSDRGDQPQHF,TGTGCCAGCAGCTTAAGCGACAGGGGAGATCAGCCCCAGCATTTT
TRBD1,.,TRBV11-1,TRBJ2-4,CASSADRGKNIQYF,TGTGCCAGCAGCGCGGACAGGGGAAAAAACATTCAGTACTTC
.,few,TRBV12-3/TRBV12-4,TRBJ2-4,CASSLLRGKNIQYF,TGTGCCAGCAGTTTGCTGAGGGGTAAAAACATTCAGTACTTC
.,few,TRBV5-1,TRBJ2-2,CASSLPGSGELFF,TGCGCCAGCAGCTTGCCCGGGAGTGGGGAGCTGTTTTTT
.,many,TRBV4-2,TRBJ2-6,CASSHPFGEASGANVLTF,TGTGCCAGCAGCCATCCCTTCGGGGAAGCTTCTGGGGCCAACGTCCTGACTTTC
.,few,TRBV9,TRBJ2-1,CASSPRVIDEQFF,TGTGCCAGCAGCCCCCGAGTTATAGATGAGCAGTTCTTC
.,.,TRBV5-6,TRBJ2-5,CASSTGHLNEWVETQYF,TGTGCCAGCAGCACCGGACACCTTAACGAGTGGGTTGAGACCCAGTACTTC
TRBD1,few,TRBV2,TRBJ1-4,CASSDIDRGNEKLFF,TGTGCCAGCAGTGACATTGACAGGGGAAATGAAAAACTGTTTTTT
.,many,TRBV12-3/TRBV12-4,TRBJ1-3,CASSFLGNTIYF,TGTGCCAGCAGTTTCTTGGGAAACACCATATATTTT
.,.,TRBV6-2/TRBV6-3,TRBJ2-7,CASSYPRTPYYEQYF,TGTGCCAGCAGTTATCCCAGGACACCTTACTACGAGCAGTACTTC
TRBD1,many,TRBV3-1,TRBJ1-2,CASSQAGTGMSGYTF,TGTGCCAGCAGCCAAGCCGGGACAGGGATGAGTGGCTACACCTTC
TRBD1,.,TRBV5-4,TRBJ2-1,CASSGGTGRGEQFF,TGTGCCAGCAGCGGAGGGACAGGTCGGGGCGAGCAGTTCTTC
TRBD2,.,TRBV12-3/TRBV12-4,TRBJ2-3,CASRSGLAGAGALTDTQYF,TGTGCCAGCAGGTCGGGACTAGCGGGGGCCGGCGCCCTCACAGATACGCAGTATTTT
TRBD1,.,TRBV11-1,TRBJ1-1,CASSQEQGVGTEAFF,TGTGCCAGCAGCCAAGAGCAGGGGGTTGGAACTGAAGCTTTCTTT
.,.,TRBV20-1,TRBJ2-3,CSASGGIFDTQYF,TGCAGTGCTAGCGGGGGTATTTTCGATACGCAGTATTTT
.,few,TRBV20-1,TRBJ1-2,CSARGTGPDYGYTF,TGCAGTGCTAGAGGAACCGGGCCAGACTATGGCTACACCTTC
.,.,TRBV6-2/TRBV6-3,TRBJ2-1,CASREPWTEQFF,TGTGCCAGCCGGGAGCCGTGGACCGAGCAGTTCTTC
.,.,TRBV7-9,TRBJ2-7,CASSLVAVSYEQYF,TGTGCCAGCAGCTTAGTGGCAGTTTCCTACGAGCAGTACTTC
.,many,TRBV7-3,TRBJ1-1,CASSLIIGAGTLMNTEAFF,TGTGCCAGCAGCTTAATTATTGGGGCAGGAACTCTTATGAACACTGAAGCTTTCTTT
TRBD1,.,TRBV28,TRBJ2-7,CASSGHHQGAGEQYF,TGTGCCAGCAGTGGCCATCATCAGGGGGCTGGGGAGCAGTACTTC
TRBD2,.,TRBV20-1,TRBJ2-1,CSARVDRGGSYNEQFF,TGCAGTGCTAGAGTTGACCGGGGGGGCTCCTACAATGAGCAGTTCTTC
.,few,TRBV4-3,TRBJ1-1,CASSQLLDRRGRAFF,TGCGCCAGCAGCCAGCTCCTCGATCGTCGGGGACGCGCTTTCTTT
.,few,TRBV29-1,TRBJ1-1,CSVDQGGTEAFF,TGCAGCGTTGACCAGGGCGGCACTGAAGCTTTCTTT
.,few,TRBV5-1,TRBJ2-1,CASSRNRVNEQFF,TGCGCCAGCAGCCGTAACAGGGTCAATGAGCAGTTCTTC
.,.,TRBV7-9,TRBJ1-1,CASSTPAGDIMNTEAFF,TGTGCCAGCAGCACCCCTGCAGGGGATATCATGAACACTGAAGCTTTCTTT
.,many,TRBV24-1,TRBJ1-2,CATGGDIRNYGYTF,TGTGCCACCGGGGGGGACATACGGAACTATGGCTACACCTTC
.,many,TRBV28,TRBJ2-7,CASNDPEGRSPYEQYF,TGTGCCAGCAACGATCCCGAGGGACGGTCCCCCTACGAGCAGTACTTC
.,few,TRBV6-1,TRBJ1-6,CASSENGQNSPLHF,TGTGCCAGCAGTGAGAACGGACAGAATTCACCCCTCCACTTT
TRBD1,few,TRBV27,TRBJ1-4,CASSGIQGVGEKLFF,TGTGCCAGCAGTGGAATCCAGGGGGTTGGTGAAAAACTGTTTTTT
.,many,TRBV5-1,TRBJ1-1,CASSFGLENTEAFF,TGCGCCAGCAGCTTTGGACTGGAGAACACTGAAGCTTTCTTT
TRBD1,many,TRBV28,TRBJ2-7,CASSLGTGTIYEQYF,TGTGCCAGCAGTTTAGGGACAGGTACTATCTACGAGCAGTACTTC